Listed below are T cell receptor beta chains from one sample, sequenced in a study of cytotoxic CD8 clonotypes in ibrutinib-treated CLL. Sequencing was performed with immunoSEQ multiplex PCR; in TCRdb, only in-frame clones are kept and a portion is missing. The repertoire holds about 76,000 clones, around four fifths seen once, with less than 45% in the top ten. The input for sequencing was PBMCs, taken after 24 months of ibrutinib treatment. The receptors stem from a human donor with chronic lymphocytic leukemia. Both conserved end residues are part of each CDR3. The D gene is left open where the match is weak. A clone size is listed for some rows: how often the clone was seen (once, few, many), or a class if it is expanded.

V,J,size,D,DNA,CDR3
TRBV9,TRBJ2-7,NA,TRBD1,TGTGCCAGCAGCTTTGGACAGGGGGTCATGTACGAGCAGTACTTC,CASSFGQGVMYEQYF
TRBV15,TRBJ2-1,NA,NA,TGTGCCACCAGCACCCGGGCTGGTTGGTATGAGCAGTTCTTC,CATSTRAGWYEQFF
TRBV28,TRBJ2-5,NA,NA,TGTGCCAGCAGTTCTGGGTCCTGGGGGACCCAGTACTTC,CASSSGSWGTQYF
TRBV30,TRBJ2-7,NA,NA,TGTGCCTGGAGTGCATACCCCTTAGAGCAGTACTTC,CAWSAYPLEQYF
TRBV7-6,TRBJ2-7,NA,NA,TGTGCCAGCACCCCTAGGGGCCAGGGCCTTAGTGAGCAGTACTTC,CASTPRGQGLSEQYF
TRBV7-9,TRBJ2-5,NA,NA,TGTGCCAGCAGCTTGTTCCGACAGGGACTGGAAAAGACCCAGTACTTC,CASSLFRQGLEKTQYF
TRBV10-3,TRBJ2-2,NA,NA,TGTGCCATCACGGAGACTACGGGGCGGCAAACCGGGGAGCTGTTTTTT,CAITETTGRQTGELFF
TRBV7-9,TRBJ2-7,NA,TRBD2,TGTGCCAGCAGCTTCAACGGGAGGAGCTACGAGCAGTACTTC,CASSFNGRSYEQYF
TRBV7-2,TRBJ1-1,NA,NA,TGTGCCAGCAGCTTAGCGCTTGGGAACACTGAAGCTTTCTTT,CASSLALGNTEAFF
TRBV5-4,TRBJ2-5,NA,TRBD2,TGTGCCAGCAGCGTCACTAGCGGGCAACAAGAGACCCAGTACTTC,CASSVTSGQQETQYF
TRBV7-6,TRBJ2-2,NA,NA,TGTGCCAGCAGCTTAATAGATAACACCGGGGAGCTGTTTTTT,CASSLIDNTGELFF
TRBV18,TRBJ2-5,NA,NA,TGTGCCAGCTCCCTTGGGAGTTCCGAGACCCAGTACTTC,CASSLGSSETQYF
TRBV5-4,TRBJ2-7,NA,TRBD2,TGTGCCAGCAGCCCCCACTCGAGCGGGAGGAACCTTATTTACGAGCAGTACTTC,CASSPHSSGRNLIYEQYF
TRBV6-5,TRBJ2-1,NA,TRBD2,TGTGCCAGCAGTTACGGGCTAGCGGAGCTCAATGAGCAGTTCTTC,CASSYGLAELNEQFF
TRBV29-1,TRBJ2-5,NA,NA,TGCAGCGGGGGAACCCAGAAGAACCAAGAGACCCAGTACTTC,CSGGTQKNQETQYF
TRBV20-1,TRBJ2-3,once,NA,TGCAGTGCTGCCAGGGGTACGCAGTATTTT,CSAARGTQYF
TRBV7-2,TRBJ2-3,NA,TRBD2,TGTGCCAGCAGCTTAGTAGCGGGAGGGATCACAGATACGCAGTATTTT,CASSLVAGGITDTQYF
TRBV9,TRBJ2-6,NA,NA,TGTGCCAGCAGCGTGGGACACCTCTCTGGGGCCAACGTCCTGACTTTC,CASSVGHLSGANVLTF